This is a list of T cell receptor beta chains from one sample in a study of blood T cells in healthy people across ages. TCRdb called the 5' RACE reads again in MiXCR, with one record for every CDR3 protein. The table includes roughly 800,000 distinct CDR3 sequences, 20% to 30% detected once. These data were also filed under a second study, of T cells of mothers and their children.

Input material: blood. The receptor source for this set is a boy between 10 and 17 years old in good health. Each CDR3 is given with its conserved first and last residue. The D gene is left open where the match is weak. A row's size may be missing; if present it is once, few, many or a size class.

CDR3nt,CDR3aa,abundance,j_gene,v_gene,d_gene
TGTGCCAGCAGTTATACGGGGGGGGCAGGAACTGAAGCTTTCTTT,CASSYTGGAGTEAFF,NA,TRBJ1-1,TRBV6-2/TRBV6-3,NA
TGCAGTGCACACAAAACCGGGATAATGAGGGCAGATACGCAGTATTTT,CSAHKTGIMRADTQYF,few,TRBJ2-3,TRBV20-1,NA
TGTGCCAGCAGTTACAGGCAGGGCTCTGGTGGGGCCAACGTCCTGACTTTC,CASSYRQGSGGANVLTF,few,TRBJ2-6,TRBV6-5,NA
TGCAGCGCTGAGGGGAGCACTGAAGCTTTCTTT,CSAEGSTEAFF,few,TRBJ1-1,TRBV29-1,NA
TGTGCCAGCAGTAAGGACAGCTACACAGATACGCAGTATTTT,CASSKDSYTDTQYF,NA,TRBJ2-3,TRBV6-2/TRBV6-3,NA
TGTGCCAGCAGCGGAAGGGACAACCCAACTAATGAAAAACTGTTTTTT,CASSGRDNPTNEKLFF,few,TRBJ1-4,TRBV9,NA
TGTGCCAGCAGTTTAGTCCAGGGAATGCGCTACGAGCAGTACTTC,CASSLVQGMRYEQYF,NA,TRBJ2-7,TRBV28,NA
TGTGCCAGCAGCACCAGGGGGAAAGAGACCCAGTTCTTC,CASSTRGKETQFF,few,TRBJ2-1,TRBV7-2,TRBD1
TGTGCCAGCAGTTTTCGCCGGGGGACAGGGAAAGAGACCCAGTACTTC,CASSFRRGTGKETQYF,few,TRBJ2-5,TRBV12-3/TRBV12-4,TRBD1
TGTGCCAGCAGCCAAGAAGAATGGGGAAATTCCTACGAGCAGTACTTC,CASSQEEWGNSYEQYF,NA,TRBJ2-7,TRBV3-1,NA
TGTGCCAGCGGCCTACAGGGAGGTTGGTCGTACTTC,CASGLQGGWSYF,few,TRBJ2-4,TRBV12-3/TRBV12-4,NA
TGCGCCAGCAGCCAAGATGCCCCCCTCCACGTTTTCGGGGAGCTGTTTTTT,CASSQDAPLHVFGELFF,NA,TRBJ2-2,TRBV4-3,NA
TGTGCCAGCAGTATCCAAACAGGGGTATCAGAGACCCAGTACTTC,CASSIQTGVSETQYF,many,TRBJ2-5,TRBV6-6,TRBD1
TGTGCCAGCAGTTTAAGGTTTGGGGTGGAAAAACTGTTTTTT,CASSLRFGVEKLFF,NA,TRBJ1-4,TRBV28,NA
TGCAGCGCCCCGAAGGGCGCGGGGACTGAAGCTTTCTTT,CSAPKGAGTEAFF,few,TRBJ1-1,TRBV29-1,NA
TGTGCCAGCGGAGAAACCCGGGACAGGGAGATCGAGACCCAGTACTTC,CASGETRDREIETQYF,NA,TRBJ2-5,TRBV6-2/TRBV6-3,TRBD1
TGTGCCAGCAGTTCCCCGGGGGGTGGGGAGACCCAGTACTTC,CASSSPGGGETQYF,few,TRBJ2-5,TRBV6-6,TRBD2
TGTGCCAGCAGTTACTCGCGCGGGAATGAAAAACTGTTTTTT,CASSYSRGNEKLFF,few,TRBJ1-4,TRBV6-5,NA
TGCAGCGTGGGGGAGGGGGCGTCCTACGAGCAGTACTTC,CSVGEGASYEQYF,few,TRBJ2-7,TRBV29-1,NA
TGTGCCAGCAGCCCCGACAAAGCCCAAGAGACCCAGTACTTC,CASSPDKAQETQYF,few,TRBJ2-5,TRBV12-3/TRBV12-4,NA
TGCAGCGTGGGAGATTATTGGGGGGGCTACACCTTC,CSVGDYWGGYTF,few,TRBJ1-2,TRBV29-1,NA
TGTGCCAGCAGGCCTTGGACGGCCCAAGAGACCCAGTACTTC,CASRPWTAQETQYF,few,TRBJ2-5,TRBV27,NA
TGTGCCAGCAGCTTAAGGGCTAGCGGGAGTGGAAATGAGCAGTTCTTC,CASSLRASGSGNEQFF,few,TRBJ2-1,TRBV7-3,TRBD2
TGCAGTGCTAGGGAGGGACAGGGATTCTACGAGCAGTACTTC,CSAREGQGFYEQYF,NA,TRBJ2-7,TRBV20-1,TRBD1
TGTGCCAGCAGTAGGGCCCGGGTGTACCAAGAGACCCAGTACTTC,CASSRARVYQETQYF,few,TRBJ2-5,TRBV28,NA
TGCGCCAGCAGCTTGGGGGGACCCGCGGGGGAGCAGTACTTC,CASSLGGPAGEQYF,NA,TRBJ2-7,TRBV5-1,NA
TGTGCCAGCAGAAATTACAGGGCTGATACGCAGTATTTT,CASRNYRADTQYF,NA,TRBJ2-3,TRBV6-2/TRBV6-3,NA
TGTGCCACCAGTGATTCTGGCAGTAGGGAGACCCAGTACTTC,CATSDSGSRETQYF,few,TRBJ2-5,TRBV24-1,NA